The sequence of this T cell receptor (beta chain) was determined in a study of blood T cells in healthy people across ages. Findings and limits, study-wide: Diversity of TCR beta per million T cells declined in a roughly linear way with age.

Points on this clonotype: The antigen is not known.

A J-beta primer mix and a sample-barcoded 5' primer were used in a second PCR of roughly 7 to 12 cycles. TCRdb passed the 5' RACE reads through MiXCR, listing each CDR3 protein once. This table has about 1.6 million distinct CDR3 sequences, about 31% appearing once. The CDR3 extends over 13 amino acids. V lost 2 bases and J lost 3, with 8 bases in between. From germline, CDR1 is MNHEY and CDR2 SVGEGT. The sequencing input was blood. The source of this sequence is a woman under 40 in good health. The chain uses TRBV6-2 or TRBV6-3 and TRBJ2-7, with D possibly TRBD2 on 5 matching bases. The CDR3 region is CASSYKGGYEQYF. CDR3 in DNA: TGTGCCAGCAGTTACAAAGGAGGCTACGAGCAGTACTTC.